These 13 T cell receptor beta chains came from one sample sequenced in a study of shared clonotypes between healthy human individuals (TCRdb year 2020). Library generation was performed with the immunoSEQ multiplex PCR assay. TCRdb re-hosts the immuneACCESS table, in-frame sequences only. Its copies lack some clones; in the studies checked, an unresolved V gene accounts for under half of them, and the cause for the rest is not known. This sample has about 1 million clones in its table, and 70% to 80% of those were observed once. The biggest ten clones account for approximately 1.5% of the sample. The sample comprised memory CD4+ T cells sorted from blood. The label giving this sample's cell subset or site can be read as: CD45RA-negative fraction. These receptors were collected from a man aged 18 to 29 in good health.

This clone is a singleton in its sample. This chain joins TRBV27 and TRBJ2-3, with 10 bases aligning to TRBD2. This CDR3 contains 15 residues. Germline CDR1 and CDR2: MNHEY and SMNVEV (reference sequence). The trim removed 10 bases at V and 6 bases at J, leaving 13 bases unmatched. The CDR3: CATGTSAWNVDTQYF. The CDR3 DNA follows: TGTGCCACCGGGACTAGCGCCTGGAACGTGGATACGCAGTATTTT.

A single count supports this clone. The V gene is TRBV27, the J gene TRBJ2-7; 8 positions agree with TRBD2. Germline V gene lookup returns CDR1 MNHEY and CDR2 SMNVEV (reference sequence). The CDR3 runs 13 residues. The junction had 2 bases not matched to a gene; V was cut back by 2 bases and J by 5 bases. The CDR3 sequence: CASSLREGDEQYF. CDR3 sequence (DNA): TGTGCCAGCAGTTTACGGGAGGGAGACGAGCAGTACTTC.

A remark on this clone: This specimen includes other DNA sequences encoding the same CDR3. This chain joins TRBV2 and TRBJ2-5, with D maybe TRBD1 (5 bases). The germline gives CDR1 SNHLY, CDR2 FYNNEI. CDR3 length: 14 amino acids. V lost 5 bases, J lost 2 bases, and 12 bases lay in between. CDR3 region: CASSKGALQETQYF. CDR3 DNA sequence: TGTGCCAGCAGTAAAGGGGCTTTACAAGAGACCCAGTACTTC. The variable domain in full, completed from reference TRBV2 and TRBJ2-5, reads EPEVTQTPSHQVTQMGQEVILRCVPISNHLYFYWYRQILGQKVEFLVSFYNNEISEKSEIFDDQFSVERPDGSNFTLKIRSTKLEDSAMYFCASSKGALQETQYFGPGTRLLVL.

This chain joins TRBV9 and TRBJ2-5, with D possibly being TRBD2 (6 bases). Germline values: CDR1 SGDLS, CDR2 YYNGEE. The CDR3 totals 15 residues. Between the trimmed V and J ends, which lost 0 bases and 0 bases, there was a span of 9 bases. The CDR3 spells CASSVGVADQETQYF. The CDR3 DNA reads TGTGCCAGCAGCGTAGGGGTAGCGGACCAAGAGACCCAGTACTTC.

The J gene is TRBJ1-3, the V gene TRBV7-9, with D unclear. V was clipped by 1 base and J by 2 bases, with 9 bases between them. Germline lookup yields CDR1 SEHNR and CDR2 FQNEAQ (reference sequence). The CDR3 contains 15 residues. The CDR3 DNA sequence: TGTGCCAGCAGCTTAGGGGCCCAGGCTGGAAACACCATATATTTT. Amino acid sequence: CASSLGAQAGNTIYF.

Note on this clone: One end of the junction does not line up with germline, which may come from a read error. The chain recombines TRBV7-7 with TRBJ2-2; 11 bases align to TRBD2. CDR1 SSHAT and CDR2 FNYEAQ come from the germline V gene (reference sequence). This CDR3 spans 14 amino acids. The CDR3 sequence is CASSKGLAAGELFF. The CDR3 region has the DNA TGTGCTAGCAGCAAGGGACTAGCGGCCGGGGAGCTGTTTTTT.

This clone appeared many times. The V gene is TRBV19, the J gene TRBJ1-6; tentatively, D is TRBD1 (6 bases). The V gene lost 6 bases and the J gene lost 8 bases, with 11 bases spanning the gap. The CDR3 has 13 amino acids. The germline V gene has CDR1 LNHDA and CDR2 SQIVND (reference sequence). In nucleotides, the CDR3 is TGTGCCAGTAGAAGCCACAGGGATTCACCCCTCCACTTT. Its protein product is CASRSHRDSPLHF.

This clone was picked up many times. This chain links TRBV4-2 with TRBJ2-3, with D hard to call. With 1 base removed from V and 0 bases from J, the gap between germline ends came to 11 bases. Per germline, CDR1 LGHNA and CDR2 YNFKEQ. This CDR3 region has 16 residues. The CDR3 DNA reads TGTGCCAGCAGCCAAGTCCTAGATAGAAGCACAGATACGCAGTATTTT. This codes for CASSQVLDRSTDTQYF.

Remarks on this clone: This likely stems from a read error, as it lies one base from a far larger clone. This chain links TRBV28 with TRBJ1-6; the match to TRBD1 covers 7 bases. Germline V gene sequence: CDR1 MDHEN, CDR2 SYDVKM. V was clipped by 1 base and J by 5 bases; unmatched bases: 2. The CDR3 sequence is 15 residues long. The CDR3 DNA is TGTGCCAGCAGTTTATCGGGACAGAATAATTCACCCCTCCACTTT. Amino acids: CASSLSGQNNSPLHF.

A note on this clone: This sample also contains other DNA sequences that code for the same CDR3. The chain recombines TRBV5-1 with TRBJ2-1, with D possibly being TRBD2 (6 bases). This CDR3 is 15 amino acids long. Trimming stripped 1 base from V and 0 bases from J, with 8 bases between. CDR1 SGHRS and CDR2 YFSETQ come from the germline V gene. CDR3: CASSLQGGSYNEQFF. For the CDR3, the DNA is TGCGCCAGCAGCTTGCAGGGAGGCTCCTACAATGAGCAGTTCTTC. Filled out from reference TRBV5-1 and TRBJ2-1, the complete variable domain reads KAGVTQTPRYLIKTRGQQVTLSCSPISGHRSVSWYQQTPGQGLQFLFEYFSETQRNKGNFPGRFSGRQFSNSRSEMNVSTLELGDSALYLCASSLQGGSYNEQFFGPGTRLTVL.

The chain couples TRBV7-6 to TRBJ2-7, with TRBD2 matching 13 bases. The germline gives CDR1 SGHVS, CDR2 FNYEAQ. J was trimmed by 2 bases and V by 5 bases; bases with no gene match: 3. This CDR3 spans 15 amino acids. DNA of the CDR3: TGTGCCAGCAGCCCGGGGACTAGCGGGGCCTACGAGCAGTACTTC. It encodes CASSPGTSGAYEQYF. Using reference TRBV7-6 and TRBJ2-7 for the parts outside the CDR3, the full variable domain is GAGVSQSPRYKVTKRGQDVALRCDPISGHVSLYWYRQALGQGPEFLTYFNYEAQQDKSGLPNDRFSAERPEGSISTLTIQRTEQRDSAMYRCASSPGTSGAYEQYFGPGTRLTVT.

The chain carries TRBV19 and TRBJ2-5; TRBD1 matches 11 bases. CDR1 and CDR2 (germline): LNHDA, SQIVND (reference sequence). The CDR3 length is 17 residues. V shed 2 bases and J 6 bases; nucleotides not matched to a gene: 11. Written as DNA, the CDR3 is TGTGCCAGTAGTATAACTGCTGCCGGGACAGGGGGAAAGACCCAGTACTTC. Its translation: CASSITAAGTGGKTQYF.

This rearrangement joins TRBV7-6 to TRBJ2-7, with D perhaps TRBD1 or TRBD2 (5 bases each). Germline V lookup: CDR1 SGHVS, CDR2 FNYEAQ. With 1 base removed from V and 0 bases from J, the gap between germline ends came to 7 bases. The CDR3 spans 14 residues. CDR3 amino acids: CASSLGDVSYEQYF. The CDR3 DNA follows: TGTGCCAGCAGCTTAGGGGACGTCTCCTACGAGCAGTACTTC.